This T cell receptor beta chain was obtained from a study of T cell responses to AZD1222 COVID-19 vaccine. In regard to this clone: Its target is unknown.

TCRdb keeps only in-frame clones here, not all; method: immunoSEQ multiplex PCR. The table has approximately 120,000 clones, about nine tenths seen once; the top ten hold 4.4%. Study-wide results and limits: Donor demographics were predominantly white British with a female majority; clonal diversity may be underestimated. Close to half of all spike-specific TCRs reportedly target regions of the variants that are unmutated. Vaccine-related CD4 TCRs covered spike, predominating at 160-218 and 743-854.

Sequencing used peripheral blood, obtained on day 0 of MenACWY control vaccination. This TCR came from an adult in good health.

CDR3 in amino acids: CASSLDSNQPQHF. The CDR3 DNA follows: TGTGCCAGCAGCTTGGACAGCAATCAGCCCCAGCATTTT. The chain recombines TRBV5-8 with TRBJ1-5; no reliable D call. V was pared by 0 bases and J by 1 base, with 2 bases between. This CDR3 region has 13 residues. Germline V lookup: CDR1 SGHTS, CDR2 YDEGEE.